This T cell receptor (beta chain) comes out of a study of blood T cell repertoires in COVID-19. Across the study: PBMCs, B-cell-depleted T cells, or T cells were the source of the cDNA or gDNA that made up the material.

As handled by the study authors: Nucleated cell counts were estimated from reference gene primer amplification. The repertoire was sequenced with immunoSEQ multiplex PCR; TCRdb's copy has only in-frame clones and lacks some. For V, J and clone size, that table is used; D and trimming come from the DNA. The sample has some 160,000 clones; over 75% are singletons. The germline V gene encodes CDR1 LNHDA and CDR2 SQIVND (reference sequence). The CDR3 contains 15 residues. The V end lost 0 bases, the J end lost 2 bases, and 11 bases lay between the germline ends. The specimen sequenced was peripheral blood. This clonotype originated in a woman aged 45-65 years with acute or convalescent COVID-19. V gene TRBV19 combines with J gene TRBJ2-7; D perhaps matches TRBD2 (5 bases). The CDR3 DNA reads as TGTGCCAGTAGTATAGATCACCGGGGAGCCTACGAGCAGTACTTC. This sequence encodes CASSIDHRGAYEQYF. Complete variable domain (other parts from reference TRBV19 and TRBJ2-7): DGGITQSPKYLFRKEGQNVTLSCEQNLNHDAMYWYRQDPGQGLRLIYYSQIVNDFQKGDIAEGYSVSREKKESFPLTVTSAQKNPTAFYLCASSIDHRGAYEQYFGPGTRLTVT.